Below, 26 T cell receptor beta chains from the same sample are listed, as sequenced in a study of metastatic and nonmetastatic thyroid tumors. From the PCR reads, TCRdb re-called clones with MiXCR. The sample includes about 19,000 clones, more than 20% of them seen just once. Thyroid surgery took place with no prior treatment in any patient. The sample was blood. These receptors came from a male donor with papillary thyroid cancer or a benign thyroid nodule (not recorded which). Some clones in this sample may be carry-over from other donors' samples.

This CDR3 reads CASSWTGVETQYF. The CDR3 nucleotides read TGTGCCAGCAGCTGGACAGGGGTAGAGACCCAGTACTTC. The chain uses TRBV11-2 and TRBJ2-5, with TRBD1 identical over 9 bases. From germline, CDR1 is SGHAT and CDR2 FQNNGV. The CDR3 sequence is 13 residues long. Trimming cost V 4 bases and J 4 bases; bases outside gene matches: 1.

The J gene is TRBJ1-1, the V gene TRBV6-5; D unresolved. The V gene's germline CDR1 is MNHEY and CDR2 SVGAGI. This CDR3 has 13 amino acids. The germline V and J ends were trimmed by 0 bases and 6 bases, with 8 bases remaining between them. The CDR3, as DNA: TGTGCCAGCAGTTACTCGATGGTGGCTGAAGCTTTCTTT. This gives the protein CASSYSMVAEAFF.

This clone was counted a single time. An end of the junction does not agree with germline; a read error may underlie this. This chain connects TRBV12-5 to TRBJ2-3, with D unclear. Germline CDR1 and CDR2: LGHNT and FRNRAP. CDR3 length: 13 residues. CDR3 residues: CASGGIGTDTQYW. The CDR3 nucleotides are TGTGCTAGTGGTGGGATAGGCACAGATACGCAGTATTGG.

CDR3 loop: CASSLGSRQNSPLHF. The CDR3 nucleotides are TGTGCCAGCAGCCTCGGTAGCAGGCAGAATTCACCCCTCCACTTT. The genes are TRBV13 and TRBJ1-6; D unclear. CDR1 and CDR2 (germline): PRHDT, FYEKMQ (reference sequence). This CDR3 has 15 residues. The V end was cut by 5 bases, the J end by 7 bases, with 15 bases between.

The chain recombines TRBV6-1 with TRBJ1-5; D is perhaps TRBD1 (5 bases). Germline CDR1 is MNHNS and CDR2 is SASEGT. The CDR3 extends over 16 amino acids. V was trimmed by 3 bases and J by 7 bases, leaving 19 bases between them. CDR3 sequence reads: CASSEEVGRVGQPQHF. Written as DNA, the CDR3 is TGTGCCAGCAGTGAGGAGGTGGGCAGGGTCGGGCAGCCCCAGCATTTT.

Here the CDR3 reads CASSWDRVDNEQFF. CDR3 DNA sequence: TGTGCCAGCAGCTGGGACAGAGTAGACAATGAGCAGTTCTTC. The V and J genes are TRBV11-1 and TRBJ2-1, with 7 nucleotides matching TRBD1. The CDR3 contains 14 residues. Germline CDR1 and CDR2: SGHAT and FQDESV (reference sequence). V shed 4 bases and J 5 bases; nucleotides not matched to a gene: 5.

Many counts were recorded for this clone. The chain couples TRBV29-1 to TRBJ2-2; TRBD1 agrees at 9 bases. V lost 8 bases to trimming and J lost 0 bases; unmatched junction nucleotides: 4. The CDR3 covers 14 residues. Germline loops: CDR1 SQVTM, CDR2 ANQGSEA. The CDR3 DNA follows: TGCAGCTCTCGACAGGGGGCGAACACCGGGGAGCTGTTTTTT. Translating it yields CSSRQGANTGELFF.

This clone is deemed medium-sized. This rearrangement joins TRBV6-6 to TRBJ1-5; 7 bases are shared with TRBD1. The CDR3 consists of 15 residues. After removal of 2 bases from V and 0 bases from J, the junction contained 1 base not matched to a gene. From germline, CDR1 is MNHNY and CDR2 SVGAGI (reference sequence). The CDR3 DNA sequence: TGTGCCAGCAGTTACAACAGGGGTAGCAATCAGCCCCAGCATTTT. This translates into CASSYNRGSNQPQHF.

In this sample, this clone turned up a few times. DNA of the CDR3: TGTGCCACCAGCAGCGGGGTTTTCAACTACGAGCAGTACTTC. This gives the protein CATSSGVFNYEQYF. This chain links TRBV15 with TRBJ2-7, with D possibly TRBD2 on 5 matching bases. V lost 3 bases, J lost 3 bases, and 12 bases lay in between. Germline CDR1 reads LNHNV; CDR2 reads YYDKDF (reference sequence). This CDR3 comprises 14 residues.

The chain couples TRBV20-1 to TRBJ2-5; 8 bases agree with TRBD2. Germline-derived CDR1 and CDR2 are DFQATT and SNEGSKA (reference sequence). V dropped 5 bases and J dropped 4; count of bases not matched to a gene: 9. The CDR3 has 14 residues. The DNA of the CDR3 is TGCAGTGCTTCCCGGCGGGAGGCGTTAGAGACCCAGTACTTC. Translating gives CSASRREALETQYF.

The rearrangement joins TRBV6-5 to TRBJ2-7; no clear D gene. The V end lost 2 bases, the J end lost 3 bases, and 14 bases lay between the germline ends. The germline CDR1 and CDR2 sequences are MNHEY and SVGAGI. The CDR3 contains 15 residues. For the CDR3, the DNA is TGTGCCAGCAGTTACCTCCGAGACACGAGCTACGAGCAGTACTTC. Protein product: CASSYLRDTSYEQYF.

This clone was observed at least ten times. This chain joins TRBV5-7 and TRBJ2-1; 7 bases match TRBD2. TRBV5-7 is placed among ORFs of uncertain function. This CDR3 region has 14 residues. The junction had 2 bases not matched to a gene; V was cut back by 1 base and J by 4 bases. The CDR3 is CASSLREGYNEQFF. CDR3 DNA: TGTGCCAGCAGCTTGAGGGAGGGATACAATGAGCAGTTCTTC.

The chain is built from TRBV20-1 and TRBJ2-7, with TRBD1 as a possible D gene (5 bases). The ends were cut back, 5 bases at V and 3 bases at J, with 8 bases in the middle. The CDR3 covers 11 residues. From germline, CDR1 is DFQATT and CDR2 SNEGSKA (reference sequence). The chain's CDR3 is CSASQVYEQYF. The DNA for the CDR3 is TGCAGTGCTTCACAGGTCTACGAGCAGTACTTC.

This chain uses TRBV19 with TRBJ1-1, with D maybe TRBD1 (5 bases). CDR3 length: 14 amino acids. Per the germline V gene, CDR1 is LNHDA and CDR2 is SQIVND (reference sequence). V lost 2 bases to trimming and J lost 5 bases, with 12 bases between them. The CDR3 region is CASSISREMTEAFF. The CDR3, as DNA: TGTGCCAGTAGTATATCCAGGGAAATGACTGAAGCTTTCTTT. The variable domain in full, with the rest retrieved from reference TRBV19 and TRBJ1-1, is DGGITQSPKYLFRKEGQNVTLSCEQNLNHDAMYWYRQDPGQGLRLIYYSQIVNDFQKGDIAEGYSVSREKKESFPLTVTSAQKNPTAFYLCASSISREMTEAFFGQGTRLTVV.

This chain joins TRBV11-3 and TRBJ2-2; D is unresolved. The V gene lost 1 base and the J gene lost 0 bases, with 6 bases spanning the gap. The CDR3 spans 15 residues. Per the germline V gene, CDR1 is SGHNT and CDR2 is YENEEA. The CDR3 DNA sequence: TGTGCCAGCAGCTTAGCCAGTGCGAACACCGGGGAGCTGTTTTTT. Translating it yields CASSLASANTGELFF.

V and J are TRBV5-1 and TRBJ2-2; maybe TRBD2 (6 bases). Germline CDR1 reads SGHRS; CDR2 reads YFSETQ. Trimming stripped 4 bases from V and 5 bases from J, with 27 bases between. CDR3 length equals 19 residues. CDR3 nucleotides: TGCGCCAGCAGCCCCACGAGTTTGGAGGGAGCGTGGGATACCGGGGAGCTGTTTTTT. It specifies CASSPTSLEGAWDTGELFF.

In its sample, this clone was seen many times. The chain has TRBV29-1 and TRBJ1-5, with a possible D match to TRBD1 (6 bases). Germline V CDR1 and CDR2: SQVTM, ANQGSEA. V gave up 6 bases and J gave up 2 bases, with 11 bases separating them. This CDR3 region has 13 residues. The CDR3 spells CSVGQNRNQPQHF. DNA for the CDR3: TGCAGCGTAGGACAGAACCGCAATCAGCCCCAGCATTTT. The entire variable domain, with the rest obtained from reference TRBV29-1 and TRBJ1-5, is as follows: SAVISQKPSRDICQRGTSLTIQCQVDSQVTMMFWYRQQPGQSLTLIATANQGSEATYESGFVIDKFPISRPNLTFSTLTVSNMSPEDSSIYLCSVGQNRNQPQHFGDGTRLSIL.

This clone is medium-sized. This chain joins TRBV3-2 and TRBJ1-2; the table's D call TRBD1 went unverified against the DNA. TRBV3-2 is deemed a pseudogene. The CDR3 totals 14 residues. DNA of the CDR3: TGTGCCAGCAGCCAGGCCAGGGGTGTTTGGGGCTACACCTTC. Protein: CASSQARGVWGYTF.

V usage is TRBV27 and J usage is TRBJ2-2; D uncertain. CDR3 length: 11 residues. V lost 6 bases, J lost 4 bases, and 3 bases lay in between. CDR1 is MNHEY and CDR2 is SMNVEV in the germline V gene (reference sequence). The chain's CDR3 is CASRSTGELFF. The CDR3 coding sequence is TGTGCCAGCAGATCCACCGGGGAGCTGTTTTTT.

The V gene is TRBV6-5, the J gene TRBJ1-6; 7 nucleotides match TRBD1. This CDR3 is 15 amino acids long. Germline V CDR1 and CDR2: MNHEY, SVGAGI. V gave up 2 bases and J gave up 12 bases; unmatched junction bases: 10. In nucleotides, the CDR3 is TGTGCCAGCAGTTACGGGGACAGTCGAGATGGACCCCTCCACTTT. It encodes CASSYGDSRDGPLHF.

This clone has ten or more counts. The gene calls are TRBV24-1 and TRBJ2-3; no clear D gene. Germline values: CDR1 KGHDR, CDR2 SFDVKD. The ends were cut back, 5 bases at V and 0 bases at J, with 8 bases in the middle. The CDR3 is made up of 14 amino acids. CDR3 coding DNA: TGTGCCACCAGTGGCAGAATCAGCACAGATACGCAGTATTTT. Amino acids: CATSGRISTDTQYF.

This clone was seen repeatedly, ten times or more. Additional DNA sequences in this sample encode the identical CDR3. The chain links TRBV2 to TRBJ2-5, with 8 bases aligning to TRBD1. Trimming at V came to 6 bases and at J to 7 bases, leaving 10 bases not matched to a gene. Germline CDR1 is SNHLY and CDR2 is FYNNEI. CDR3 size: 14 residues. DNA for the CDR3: TGTGCCAGCAGCCTGACAGGGGTCCTAGGGACCCAGTACTTC. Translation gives CASSLTGVLGTQYF.

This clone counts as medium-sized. The CDR3 reads CASSYGWAMTVQETQYF. CDR3 DNA: TGTGCCAGCAGTTACGGTTGGGCCATGACAGTCCAAGAGACCCAGTACTTC. The V gene is TRBV6-5, the J gene TRBJ2-5, with D maybe TRBD1 (5 bases). The CDR3 runs to 17 residues. Germline CDR1 is MNHEY and CDR2 is SVGAGI. Deletions cut 2 bases from V and 1 base from J, with 17 bases between.

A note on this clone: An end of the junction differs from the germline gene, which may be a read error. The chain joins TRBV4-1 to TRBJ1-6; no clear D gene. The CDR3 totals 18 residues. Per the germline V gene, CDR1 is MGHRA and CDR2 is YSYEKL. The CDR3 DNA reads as TGCGCCATCAGCCAAGATCCCCCGGGTCCAGAGGGTGGGTCACCCCTCCACTTT. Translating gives CAISQDPPGPEGGSPLHF.

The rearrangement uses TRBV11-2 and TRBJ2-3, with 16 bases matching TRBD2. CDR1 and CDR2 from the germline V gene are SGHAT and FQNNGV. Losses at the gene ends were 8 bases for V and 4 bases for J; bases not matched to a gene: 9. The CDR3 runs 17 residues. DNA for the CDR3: TGTGCCAGCGCGCCGGGACTAGCGGGAGGGTACGCAGATACGCAGTATTTT. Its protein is CASAPGLAGGYADTQYF.

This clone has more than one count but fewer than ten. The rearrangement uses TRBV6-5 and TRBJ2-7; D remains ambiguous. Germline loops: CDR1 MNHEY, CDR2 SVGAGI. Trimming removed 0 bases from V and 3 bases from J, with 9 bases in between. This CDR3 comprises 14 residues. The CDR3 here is CASSYSRLNYEQYF. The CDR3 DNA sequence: TGTGCCAGCAGTTACTCCAGACTCAACTACGAGCAGTACTTC.